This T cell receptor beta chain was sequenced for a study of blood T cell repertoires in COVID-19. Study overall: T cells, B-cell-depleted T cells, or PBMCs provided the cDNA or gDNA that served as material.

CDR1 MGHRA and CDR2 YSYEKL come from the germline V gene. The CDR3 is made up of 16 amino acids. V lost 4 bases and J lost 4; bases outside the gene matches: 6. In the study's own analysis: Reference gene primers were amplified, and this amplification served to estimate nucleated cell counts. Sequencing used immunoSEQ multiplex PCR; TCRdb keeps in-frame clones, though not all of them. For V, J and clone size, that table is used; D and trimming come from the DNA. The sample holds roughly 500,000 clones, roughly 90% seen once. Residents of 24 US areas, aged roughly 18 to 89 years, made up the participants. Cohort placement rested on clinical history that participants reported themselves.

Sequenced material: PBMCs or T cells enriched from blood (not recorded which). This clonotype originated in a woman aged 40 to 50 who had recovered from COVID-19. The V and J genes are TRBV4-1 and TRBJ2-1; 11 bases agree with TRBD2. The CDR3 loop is CASSRGLAGIYNEQFF. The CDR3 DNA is TGCGCCAGCAGCCGCGGACTAGCGGGTATTTACAATGAGCAGTTCTTC.